The T cell receptor beta chain under discussion was sequenced for a study of cytomegalovirus exposure and HLA in healthy donors. Study observations and caveats: Immune exposure was documented only through CMV serostatus. In an earlier analysis, about 87% or about 30%: the productive usage of most TCR beta V segments.

Of note for this clone: Its antigen is unknown.

PCR primers comprised 60 Vbeta and 13 Jbeta primers. The assay was immunoSEQ multiplex PCR, and TCRdb's table has in-frame clones only and misses some. The sample has a few hundred thousand clones; about 70% are singletons. The receptor's source is a woman between 25 and 40 years old in good health and CMV-seronegative. The specimen sequenced was PBMCs.

This CDR3 reads CASSSGHLNTEAFF. CDR3 nucleotides: TGTGCCAGCTCCTCGGGACACTTGAACACTGAAGCTTTCTTT. V and J are TRBV18 and TRBJ1-1; perhaps TRBD1 as D (6 bases). The CDR3 contains 14 residues. Trimming left V 6 bases short and J 0 bases short, with 11 bases between. In germline, CDR1 is KGHSH, CDR2 LQKENI.